These 19 T cell receptor beta chains were all obtained from the same sample, sequenced in a study of T-cell memory formation after mild COVID-19. Each CDR3 protein gets one entry after TCRdb re-called the 5' RACE reads with MiXCR. The table lists approximately 260,000 distinct CDR3 sequences, over 15% of them singletons. Sequences were obtained from PBMCs or a T cell subset sorted from them (not recorded which). These TCRs come from a man aged 18 to 29 who had mild COVID-19 (a few samples of this study predate the infection). Cell type and time point are not known.

This clonotype was counted many times. J is TRBJ2-5 and V is TRBV5-1, with D possibly being TRBD2 (6 bases). V dropped 4 bases and J dropped 2 bases, with 12 bases sitting between them. The CDR3 covers 14 residues. CDR1 and CDR2 (germline): SGHRS, YFSETQ. The CDR3 bases are TGCGCCAGCAGCGTCGGGACTTATCAAGAGACCCAGTACTTC. It yields the protein CASSVGTYQETQYF.

This clonotype was seen a few times. The chain employs TRBV6-2 or TRBV6-3 and TRBJ2-3; D not resolved. Trimming stripped 2 bases from V and 0 bases from J, with 12 bases between. The CDR3 totals 16 residues. Germline loops: CDR1 MNHEY, CDR2 SVGEGT. The DNA of the CDR3 is TGTGCCAGCAGTTACCGGCAGGCCTCGAGCACAGATACGCAGTATTTT. It codes for CASSYRQASSTDTQYF.

This clonotype appeared a few times. The chain employs TRBV6-2 or TRBV6-3 and TRBJ1-5; the D is unclear. Germline-derived CDR1 and CDR2 are MNHEY and SVGEGT. This CDR3 has 14 residues. V shed 2 bases and J shed 1 base, with 6 bases lying between them. The CDR3 reads CASSYLDSNQPQHF. The CDR3 nucleotides read TGTGCCAGCAGTTACCTGGACAGCAATCAGCCCCAGCATTTT.

This clonotype turned up a few times. The genes are TRBV5-1 and TRBJ2-2; 7 bases agree with TRBD1. The germline CDR1 and CDR2 sequences are SGHRS and YFSETQ. V trimming: 3 bases; J trimming: 3 bases; junction bases outside the gene matches: 11. This CDR3 comprises 17 residues. CDR3 sequence reads: CASSYSSGTVDTGELFF. The CDR3 DNA sequence: TGCGCCAGCAGCTACTCTTCCGGGACAGTGGACACCGGGGAGCTGTTTTTT.

The chain combines TRBV6-5 with TRBJ2-5; D gene uncertain. V was shortened by 0 bases and J by 5 bases, with 13 bases between the two germline ends. The length of the CDR3 is 15 residues. Germline-derived CDR1 and CDR2 are MNHEY and SVGAGI. DNA of the CDR3: TGTGCCAGCAGTTACTCCGGCGAACTGACGGAGACCCAGTACTTC. Amino acids: CASSYSGELTETQYF.

CDR3 loop: CATETPRSTGELFF. Written as DNA, the CDR3 is TGTGCCACCGAGACGCCGCGGAGCACCGGGGAGCTGTTTTTT. The genes are TRBV19 and TRBJ2-2; D is uncertain. Trimming left V 10 bases short and J 4 bases short, with 16 bases between. Looked up from germline, CDR1 is LNHDA and CDR2 is SQIVND (reference sequence). The length of the CDR3 is 14 residues.

In the case of this clonotype: This may be a read error: a much more frequent sequence differs by one nucleotide. The chain's CDR3 is CASSLTEKGYTEQFF. For the CDR3, the DNA is TGCGCCAGCAGCCTGACAGAGAAGGGCTACACTGAGCAGTTCTTC. This rearrangement joins TRBV5-1 to TRBJ2-1, with TRBD1 as a possible D gene (5 bases). The CDR3 is made up of 15 amino acids. From germline, CDR1 is SGHRS and CDR2 YFSETQ.

The rearrangement joins TRBV20-1 to TRBJ2-5, with 9 nucleotides matching TRBD2. The V gene's germline CDR1 is DFQATT and CDR2 SNEGSKA (reference sequence). The length of the CDR3 is 14 residues. V shed 7 bases and J 5 bases; nucleotides not matched to a gene: 11. The CDR3 is CSGSWTSAIETQYF. CDR3 in DNA: TGCAGTGGATCGTGGACTAGCGCTATTGAGACCCAGTACTTC.

This clonotype was found many times. The chain is built from TRBV5-1 and TRBJ2-3; D gene uncertain. CDR3 length: 16 residues. Trimming took 4 bases from V and 0 from J, leaving 15 bases between them. Germline V gene sequence: CDR1 SGHRS, CDR2 YFSETQ. The CDR3 sequence is CASSTVKSSSTDTQYF. The CDR3 DNA reads TGCGCCAGCAGCACGGTGAAGTCTTCTAGCACAGATACGCAGTATTTT.

The table lists this clonotype with a few counts. V is TRBV15 and J is TRBJ2-1; TRBD1 aligns across 7 bases. Germline CDR1 reads LNHNV; CDR2 reads YYDKDF (reference sequence). This CDR3 is built from 14 residues. J gave up 5 bases and V 0 bases, and 1 base lay outside the gene matches. CDR3 loop: CATSREGGNNEQFF. The DNA of the CDR3 is TGTGCCACCAGCAGAGAAGGGGGCAACAATGAGCAGTTCTTC.

This clonotype was counted a few times. This rearrangement joins TRBV15 to TRBJ2-7; 7 bases match TRBD2. The germline V gene has CDR1 LNHNV and CDR2 YYDKDF (reference sequence). J was trimmed by 3 bases and V by 1 base; bases with no gene match: 9. The CDR3 sequence is 16 residues long. The CDR3, as DNA: TGTGCCACCAGCAGAGGGACTAGTGGAGAGGGCTACGAGCAGTACGTC. The encoded protein is CATSRGTSGEGYEQYV.

In its sample, this clonotype was seen many times. The chain links TRBV29-1 to TRBJ2-3, with D tentatively TRBD1 (6 bases). The CDR3 runs to 13 residues. Germline lookup yields CDR1 SQVTM and CDR2 ANQGSEA. With 4 bases removed from V and 5 bases from J, the gap between germline ends came to 13 bases. The CDR3 spells CSVVRGAEDTQYF. The CDR3 DNA sequence: TGCAGCGTTGTCAGGGGCGCCGAAGATACGCAGTATTTT.

The chain joins TRBV4-1 to TRBJ1-1, with 8 bases that match TRBD1. The ends lost 1 base at V and 6 bases at J; junction bases unmatched: 10. From germline, CDR1 is MGHRA and CDR2 YSYEKL. This CDR3 has 16 amino acids. CDR3 bases: TGCGCCAGCAGCCAAGTGTGGTCTGGGACAGGTGCTGAAGCTTTCTTT. It is translated as CASSQVWSGTGAEAFF.

In its sample, this clonotype was seen many times. The chain carries TRBV5-1 and TRBJ1-1; D is undetermined. The V and J ends lost 1 base and 0 bases respectively, with 7 bases between them. CDR1 and CDR2 (germline): SGHRS, YFSETQ. The CDR3 spans 14 residues. The DNA for the CDR3 is TGCGCCAGCAGCTTGAGAGATATGAACACTGAAGCTTTCTTT. As protein: CASSLRDMNTEAFF. Looking up the rest from reference TRBV5-1 and TRBJ1-1 gives the full variable domain: KAGVTQTPRYLIKTRGQQVTLSCSPISGHRSVSWYQQTPGQGLQFLFEYFSETQRNKGNFPGRFSGRQFSNSRSEMNVSTLELGDSALYLCASSLRDMNTEAFFGQGTRLTVV.

This clonotype was found a few times. V gene TRBV4-3 combines with J gene TRBJ1-2; no clear D gene. The CDR3 extends over 12 amino acids. Per the germline V gene, CDR1 is LGHNA and CDR2 is YSLEER. V lost 4 bases, J lost 10 bases, and 13 bases lay in between. The CDR3 sequence: CASSRSRDLYTF. The CDR3 nucleotides are TGCGCCAGCAGCCGCTCAAGAGACCTCTACACCTTC.

The V gene is TRBV5-5, the J gene TRBJ2-7; D possibly corresponds to TRBD1 (5 bases). The CDR3 has 15 residues. Trimming cost V 6 bases and J 0 bases, with 16 bases left between them. Germline V gene lookup returns CDR1 SGHKS and CDR2 YYEKEE (reference sequence). For the CDR3, the DNA is TGTGCCAGCACCCTGGGGCCCCTTCTCTCCTACGAGCAGTACTTC. This codes for CASTLGPLLSYEQYF.

This clonotype turned up a few times. The CDR3 loop reads CASSYEHANTEAFF. CDR3 coding DNA: TGTGCCAGCAGCTATGAGCACGCGAACACTGAAGCTTTCTTT. The V gene is TRBV6-2 or TRBV6-3, the J gene TRBJ1-1; D call uncertain. Germline lookup yields CDR1 MNHEY and CDR2 SVGEGT. V gave up 6 bases and J gave up 1 base, with 12 bases separating them. The CDR3 loop spans 14 amino acids.

This rearrangement joins TRBV6-5 to TRBJ2-7; 7 nucleotides match TRBD2. This CDR3 has 14 amino acids. V trimming: 7 bases; J trimming: 0 bases; junction bases outside the gene matches: 6. Germline assignment: CDR1 MNHEY and CDR2 SVGAGI. In DNA, the CDR3 is TGTGCCAGCATGGGAGGGTATGGCTCCTACGAGCAGTACGTC. Its protein is CASMGGYGSYEQYV.

This clonotype has only a few counts. The chain employs TRBV12-3 or TRBV12-4 and TRBJ1-2; 7 nucleotides align to TRBD1. Losses at the gene ends were 5 bases for V and 4 bases for J; bases not matched to a gene: 4. This CDR3 region has 13 residues. CDR3 bases: TGTGCCAGCAGTAGGGGACAGCCCTATGGCTACACCTTC. Protein product: CASSRGQPYGYTF.